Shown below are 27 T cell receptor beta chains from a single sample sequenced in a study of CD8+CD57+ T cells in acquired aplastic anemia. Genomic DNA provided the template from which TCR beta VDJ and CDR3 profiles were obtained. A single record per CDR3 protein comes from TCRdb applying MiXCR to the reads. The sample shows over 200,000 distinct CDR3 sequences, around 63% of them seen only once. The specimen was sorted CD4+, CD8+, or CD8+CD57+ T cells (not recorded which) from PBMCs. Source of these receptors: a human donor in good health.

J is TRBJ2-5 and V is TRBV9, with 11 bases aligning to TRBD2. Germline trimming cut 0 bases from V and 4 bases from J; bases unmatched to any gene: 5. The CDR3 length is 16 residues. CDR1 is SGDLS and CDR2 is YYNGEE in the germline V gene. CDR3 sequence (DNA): TGTGCCAGCAGCGTAGGTGGTAGCGGGGGGGCAGAGACCCAGTACTTC. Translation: CASSVGGSGGAETQYF.

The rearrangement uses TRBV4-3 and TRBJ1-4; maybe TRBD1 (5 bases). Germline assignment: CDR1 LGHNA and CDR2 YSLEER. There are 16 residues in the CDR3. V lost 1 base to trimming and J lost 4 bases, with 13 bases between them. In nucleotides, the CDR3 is TGCGCCAGCAGCCAAGGGTCCTCAGGGAATAATGAAAAACTGTTTTTT. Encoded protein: CASSQGSSGNNEKLFF.

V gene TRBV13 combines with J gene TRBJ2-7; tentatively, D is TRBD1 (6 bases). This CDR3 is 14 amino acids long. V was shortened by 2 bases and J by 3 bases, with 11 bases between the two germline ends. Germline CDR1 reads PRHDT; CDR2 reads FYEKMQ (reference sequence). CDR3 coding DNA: TGTGCCAGCAGCTTAACCAGGGGACGCTACGAGCAGTACTTC. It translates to CASSLTRGRYEQYF.

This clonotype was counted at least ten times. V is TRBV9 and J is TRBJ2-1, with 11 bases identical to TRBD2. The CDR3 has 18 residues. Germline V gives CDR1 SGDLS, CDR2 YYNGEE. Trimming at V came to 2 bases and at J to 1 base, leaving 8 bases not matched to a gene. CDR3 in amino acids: CASSVGLAGGSSYNEQFF. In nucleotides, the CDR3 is TGTGCCAGCAGCGTTGGTCTAGCGGGGGGATCTTCCTACAATGAGCAGTTCTTC.

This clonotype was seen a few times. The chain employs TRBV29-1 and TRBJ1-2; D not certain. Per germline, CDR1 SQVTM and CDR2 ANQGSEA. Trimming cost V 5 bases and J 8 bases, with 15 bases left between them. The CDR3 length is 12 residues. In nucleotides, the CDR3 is TGCAGCGTTCCTACGTCCAGCGGGGGCTACACCTTC. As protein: CSVPTSSGGYTF.

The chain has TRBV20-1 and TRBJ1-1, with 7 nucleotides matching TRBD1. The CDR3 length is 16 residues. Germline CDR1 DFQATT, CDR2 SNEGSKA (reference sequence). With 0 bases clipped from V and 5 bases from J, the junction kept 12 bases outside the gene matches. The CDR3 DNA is TGCAGTGCTAGAGATCTAGGGACAGTGATATGGACTGAAGCTTTCTTT. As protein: CSARDLGTVIWTEAFF.

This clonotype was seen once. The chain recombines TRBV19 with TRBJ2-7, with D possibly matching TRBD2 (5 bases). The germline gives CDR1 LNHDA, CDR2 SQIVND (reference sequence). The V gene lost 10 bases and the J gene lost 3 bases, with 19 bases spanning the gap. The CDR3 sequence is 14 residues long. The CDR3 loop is CATSPGMTGYEQYF. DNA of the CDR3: TGTGCCACCTCCCCGGGGATGACTGGCTACGAGCAGTACTTC.

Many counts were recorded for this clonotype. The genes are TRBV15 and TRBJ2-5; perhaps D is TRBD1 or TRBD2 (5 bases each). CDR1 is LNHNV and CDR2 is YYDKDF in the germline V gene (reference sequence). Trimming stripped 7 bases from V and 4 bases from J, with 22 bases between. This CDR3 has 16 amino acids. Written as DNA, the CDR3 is TGTGCCACCAACCTAGCCCTAGAGGGGCTTGGAGAGACCCAGTACTTC. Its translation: CATNLALEGLGETQYF. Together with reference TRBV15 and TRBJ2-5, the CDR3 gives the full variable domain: DAMVIQNPRYQVTQFGKPVTLSCSQTLNHNVMYWYQQKSSQAPKLLFHYYDKDFNNEADTPDNFQSRRPNTSFCFLDIRSPGLGDTAMYLCATNLALEGLGETQYFGPGTRLLVL.

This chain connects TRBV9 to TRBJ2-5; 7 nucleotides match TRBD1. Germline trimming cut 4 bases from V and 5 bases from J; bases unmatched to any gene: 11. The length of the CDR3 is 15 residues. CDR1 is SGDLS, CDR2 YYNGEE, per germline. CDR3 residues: CASSLPGQAGETQYF. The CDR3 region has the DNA TGTGCCAGCAGCCTCCCAGGACAGGCAGGGGAGACCCAGTACTTC.

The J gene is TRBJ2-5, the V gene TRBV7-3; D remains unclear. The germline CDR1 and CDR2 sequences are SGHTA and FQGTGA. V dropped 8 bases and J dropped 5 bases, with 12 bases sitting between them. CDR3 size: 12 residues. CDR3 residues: CASLAVGETQYF. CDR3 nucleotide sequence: TGTGCCAGCCTCGCGGTTGGGGAGACCCAGTACTTC.

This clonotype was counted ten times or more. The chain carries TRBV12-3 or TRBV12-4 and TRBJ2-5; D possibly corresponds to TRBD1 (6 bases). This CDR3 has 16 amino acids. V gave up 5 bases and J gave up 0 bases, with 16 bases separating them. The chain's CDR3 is CASSPRAGVYQETQYF. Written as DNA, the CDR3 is TGTGCCAGCAGTCCACGGGCAGGGGTTTACCAAGAGACCCAGTACTTC.

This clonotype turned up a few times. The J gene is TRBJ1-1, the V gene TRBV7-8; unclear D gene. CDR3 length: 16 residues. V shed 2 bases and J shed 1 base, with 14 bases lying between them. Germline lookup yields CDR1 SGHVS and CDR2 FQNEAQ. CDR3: CASSLNPGSGNTEAFF. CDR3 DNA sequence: TGTGCCAGCAGCTTAAATCCGGGCTCCGGGAACACTGAAGCTTTCTTT.

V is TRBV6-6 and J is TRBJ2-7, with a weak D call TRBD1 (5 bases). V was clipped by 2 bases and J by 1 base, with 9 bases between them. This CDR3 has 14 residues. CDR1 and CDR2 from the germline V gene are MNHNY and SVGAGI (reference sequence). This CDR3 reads CASSYAAGSYEQYF. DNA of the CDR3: TGTGCCAGCAGTTACGCCGCAGGGTCCTACGAGCAGTACTTC.

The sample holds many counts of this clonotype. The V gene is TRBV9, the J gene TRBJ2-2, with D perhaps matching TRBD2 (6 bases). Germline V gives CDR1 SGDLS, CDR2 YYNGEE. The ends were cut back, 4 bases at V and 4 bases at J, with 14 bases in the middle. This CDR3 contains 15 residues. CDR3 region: CASSPWRVFTGELFF. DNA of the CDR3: TGTGCCAGCAGCCCATGGAGGGTTTTCACCGGGGAGCTGTTTTTT. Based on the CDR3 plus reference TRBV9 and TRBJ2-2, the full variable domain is DSGVTQTPKHLITATGQRVTLRCSPRSGDLSVYWYQQSLDQGLQFLIQYYNGEERAKGNILERFSAQQFPDLHSELNLSSLELGDSALYFCASSPWRVFTGELFFGEGSRLTVL.

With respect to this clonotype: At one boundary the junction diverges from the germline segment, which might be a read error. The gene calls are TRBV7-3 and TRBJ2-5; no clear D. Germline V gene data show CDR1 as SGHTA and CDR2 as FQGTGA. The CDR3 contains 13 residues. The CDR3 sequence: CVSSSVVDETQYF. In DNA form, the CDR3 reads TGTGTCAGCAGCTCGGTCGTTGACGAGACCCAGTACTTC.

The CDR3 region is CASSVAARGADTQYF. The CDR3 coding sequence is TGTGCCAGCAGCGTAGCCGCCCGAGGGGCAGATACGCAGTATTTT. The V and J genes are TRBV9 and TRBJ2-3; perhaps D is TRBD1 or TRBD2 (5 bases each). The V end lost 0 bases, the J end lost 4 bases, and 12 bases lay between the germline ends. The CDR3 spans 15 residues. The germline V gene has CDR1 SGDLS and CDR2 YYNGEE.

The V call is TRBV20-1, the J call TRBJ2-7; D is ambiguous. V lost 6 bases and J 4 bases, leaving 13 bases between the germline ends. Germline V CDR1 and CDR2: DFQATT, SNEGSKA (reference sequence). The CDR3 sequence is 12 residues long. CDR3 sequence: CSATLDGYEQYF. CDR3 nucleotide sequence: TGCAGTGCAACTCTCGACGGATACGAGCAGTACTTC.

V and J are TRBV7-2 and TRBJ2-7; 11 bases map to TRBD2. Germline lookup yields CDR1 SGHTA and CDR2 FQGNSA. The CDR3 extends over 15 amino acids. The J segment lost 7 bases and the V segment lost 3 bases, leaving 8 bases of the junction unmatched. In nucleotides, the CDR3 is TGTGCCAGCAGCTTGACTAGCGGGACCTCAGGGGAGCAGTACTTC. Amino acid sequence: CASSLTSGTSGEQYF.

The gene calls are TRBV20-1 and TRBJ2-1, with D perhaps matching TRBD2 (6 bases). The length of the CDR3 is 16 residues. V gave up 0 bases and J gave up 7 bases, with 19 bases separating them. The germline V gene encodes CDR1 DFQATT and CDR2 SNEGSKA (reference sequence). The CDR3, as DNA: TGCAGTGCTAGAGATCCGGGTAGACCGGGGACTAATGAGCAGTTCTTC. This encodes CSARDPGRPGTNEQFF.

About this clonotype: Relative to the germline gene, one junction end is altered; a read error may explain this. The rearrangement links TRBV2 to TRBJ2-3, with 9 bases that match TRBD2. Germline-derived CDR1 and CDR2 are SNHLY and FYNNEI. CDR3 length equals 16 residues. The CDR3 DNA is TGTGCCATCAGTGAGTCAAGCGGGGGGCGACCAGATACGCAGTATTTT. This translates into CAISESSGGRPDTQYF.

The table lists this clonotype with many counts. The chain's CDR3 is CASSQGTIGTDTQYF. In DNA form, the CDR3 reads TGTGCCAGTAGTCAGGGGACTATAGGGACAGATACGCAGTATTTT. The gene calls are TRBV19 and TRBJ2-3; perhaps TRBD2 as D (7 bases). V lost 5 bases, J lost 3 bases, and 15 bases lay in between. The length of the CDR3 is 15 residues. Germline V gene data show CDR1 as LNHDA and CDR2 as SQIVND (reference sequence).

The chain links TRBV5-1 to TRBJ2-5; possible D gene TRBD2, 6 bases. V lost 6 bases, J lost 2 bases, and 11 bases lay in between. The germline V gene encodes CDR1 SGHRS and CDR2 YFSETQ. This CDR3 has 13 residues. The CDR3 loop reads CASTLAAQETQYF. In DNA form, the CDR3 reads TGCGCCAGCACCTTAGCGGCGCAAGAGACCCAGTACTTC. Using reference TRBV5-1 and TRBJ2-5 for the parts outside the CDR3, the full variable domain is KAGVTQTPRYLIKTRGQQVTLSCSPISGHRSVSWYQQTPGQGLQFLFEYFSETQRNKGNFPGRFSGRQFSNSRSEMNVSTLELGDSALYLCASTLAAQETQYFGPGTRLLVL.

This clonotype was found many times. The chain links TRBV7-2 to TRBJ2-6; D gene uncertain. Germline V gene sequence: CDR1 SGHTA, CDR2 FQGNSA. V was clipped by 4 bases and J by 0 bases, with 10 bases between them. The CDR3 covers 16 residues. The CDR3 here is CASSSYPRSGANVLTF. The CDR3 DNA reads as TGTGCCAGCAGCTCCTACCCACGCTCTGGGGCCAACGTCCTGACTTTC. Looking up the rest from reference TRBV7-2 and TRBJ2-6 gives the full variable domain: GAGVSQSPSNKVTEKGKDVELRCDPISGHTALYWYRQSLGQGLEFLIYFQGNSAPDKSGLPSDRFSAERTGGSVSTLTIQRTQQEDSAVYLCASSSYPRSGANVLTFGAGSRLTVL.

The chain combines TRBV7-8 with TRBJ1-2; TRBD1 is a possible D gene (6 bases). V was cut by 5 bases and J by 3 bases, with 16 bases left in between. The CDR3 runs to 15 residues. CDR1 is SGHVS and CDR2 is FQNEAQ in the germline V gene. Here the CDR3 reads CASSPEGGDYYGYTF. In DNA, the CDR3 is TGTGCCAGCAGCCCAGAGGGGGGAGACTACTATGGCTACACCTTC.

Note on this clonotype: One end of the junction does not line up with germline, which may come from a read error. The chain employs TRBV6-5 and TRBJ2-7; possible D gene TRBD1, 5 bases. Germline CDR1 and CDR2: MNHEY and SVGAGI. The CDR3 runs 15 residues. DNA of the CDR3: TGTGCCAGCAGTATGACAAACAGGCACTCCTACGAGCAATACTTC. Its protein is CASSMTNRHSYEQYF.

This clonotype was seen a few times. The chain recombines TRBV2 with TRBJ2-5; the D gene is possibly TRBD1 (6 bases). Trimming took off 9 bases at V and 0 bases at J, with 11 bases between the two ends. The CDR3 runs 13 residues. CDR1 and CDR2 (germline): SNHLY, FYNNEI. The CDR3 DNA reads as TGTGCCAGTAACGGACAGTACCAAGAGACCCAGTACTTC. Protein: CASNGQYQETQYF.

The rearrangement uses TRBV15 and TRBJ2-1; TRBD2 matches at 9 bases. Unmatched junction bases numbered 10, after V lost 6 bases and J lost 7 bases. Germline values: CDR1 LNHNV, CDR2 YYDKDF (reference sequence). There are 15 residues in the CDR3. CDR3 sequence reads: CATSDPGLARNEQFF. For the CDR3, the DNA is TGTGCCACCAGTGATCCCGGACTAGCGCGGAATGAGCAGTTCTTC.